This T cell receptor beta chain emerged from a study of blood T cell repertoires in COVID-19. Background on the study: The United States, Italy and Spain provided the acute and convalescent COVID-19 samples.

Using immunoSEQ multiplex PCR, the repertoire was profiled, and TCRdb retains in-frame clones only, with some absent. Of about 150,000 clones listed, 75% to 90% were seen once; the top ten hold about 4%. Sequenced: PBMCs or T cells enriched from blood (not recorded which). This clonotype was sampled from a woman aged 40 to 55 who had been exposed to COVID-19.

The CDR3 coding sequence is TGCACCAGCAGCCAAGGGCGGGGACAGTCGAACACTGAAGCTTTCTTT. Translation: CTSSQGRGQSNTEAFF. The V gene is TRBV1, the J gene TRBJ1-1; the DNA was not compared with TRBD1, the D call given in the table. TRBV1 is labeled a pseudogene. This CDR3 spans 16 amino acids.